This is a list of T cell receptor beta chains from one sample in a study of early T cells in non-severe SARS-CoV-2 infection. In TCRdb, the 5' RACE reads were re-called with MiXCR into one record per CDR3 protein. In the table there are more than 20,000 distinct CDR3 sequences, about 5.5% of which are singletons. The sequencing input was whole blood. All receptors come from an adult who was a healthcare worker with PCR-confirmed SARS-CoV-2 infection or an uninfected control (not recorded which). CDR3s include the opening cysteine and the closing phenylalanine or tryptophan. D genes are given only for firm matches. Clone size, where shown, is once, few, many, or a class for clones that have expanded.

DNA,CDR3,D,size,V,J
TGTGCCGGCAGCTACGGGGCCATAGTAAAAAATGAGCAGTTCTTC,CAGSYGAIVKNEQFF,-,-,TRBV14,TRBJ2-1
TGTGCCAGCAGTGAGGGGGACAGATCCTACGAGCAGTACTTC,CASSEGDRSYEQYF,TRBD1,few,TRBV25-1,TRBJ2-7
TGTGCCAGCCGGCACCAGGGTTTCACAGATACGCAGTATTTT,CASRHQGFTDTQYF,-,-,TRBV25-1,TRBJ2-3
TGTGCCAGCAGCATACAGGGTGCGGGTTCACCCCTCCACTTT,CASSIQGAGSPLHF,-,many,TRBV7-2,TRBJ1-6
TGTGCCAGCAGCTTAGGAGATCCGGGGACCGTTCTCTATGAAGCCCAGCATTTT,CASSLGDPGTVLYEAQHF,-,many,TRBV11-2,TRBJ1-5
TGTGCCATCAGTGAGTCCAGGGGGATGAACACTGAAGCTTTCTTT,CAISESRGMNTEAFF,TRBD1,many,TRBV10-3,TRBJ1-1
TGTGCCAGCAGCTTGGAGGGTTGGACCGGGGAGCTGTTTTTT,CASSLEGWTGELFF,-,few,TRBV5-4,TRBJ2-2
TGTGCCAGCAACACCGAAGACAGGGCCGAAGCTTTCTTT,CASNTEDRAEAFF,TRBD1,few,TRBV6-2/TRBV6-3,TRBJ1-1
TGTGCCAGCAGCCAAGTCGGTTCGGCAGCCGTCCACGGGGAGCTGTTTTTT,CASSQVGSAAVHGELFF,-,medium-sized,TRBV4-2,TRBJ2-2
TGTGCCAGCAGTTACTCATGGGTTTACGAGCAGTACTTC,CASSYSWVYEQYF,-,-,TRBV28,TRBJ2-7
TGTGCCAGCAGGCCCGATTACAGGGATGCTTTCTTT,CASRPDYRDAFF,-,-,TRBV6-6,TRBJ1-1
TGTGCCAGCAGCCAAGATCTGACGCGGAATGAGCAGTTCTTC,CASSQDLTRNEQFF,-,many,TRBV4-2,TRBJ2-1
TGTGCCAGCACTCCGGACGGCAGGGGTTCACCCCTCCACTTT,CASTPDGRGSPLHF,-,many,TRBV6-6,TRBJ1-6
TGCAGCGTGCGGGCAGGGGCTAATGAGCAGTTCTTC,CSVRAGANEQFF,-,-,TRBV29-1,TRBJ2-1
TGTGCCAGCAGTGTACGGAGGAATGAAAAACTGTTTTTT,CASSVRRNEKLFF,-,few,TRBV2,TRBJ1-4
TGTGCCAGCAGCTTTTCGACAGGGAATCAGCCCCAGCATTTT,CASSFSTGNQPQHF,TRBD1,many,TRBV11-2,TRBJ1-5
TGTGCCAGTAGAGGCAGGGGAGGTGATACGCAGTATTTT,CASRGRGGDTQYF,-,many,TRBV19,TRBJ2-3
TGTGCCAGCAGCCCTTTAGCCGCGGGGGGTCTAAAGCAGTTCTTC,CASSPLAAGGLKQFF,TRBD2,-,TRBV28,TRBJ2-1
TGTGCCAGCAGCCCTCAGGGGACCTCCTACGAGCAGTACTTC,CASSPQGTSYEQYF,-,medium-sized,TRBV5-4,TRBJ2-7
TGTGCCAGCAGCTCCATACAGGGGGCGAACACCGGGGAGCTGTTTTTT,CASSSIQGANTGELFF,TRBD1,-,TRBV11-2,TRBJ2-2
TGTGCCAGCAGCTTGGCGGGGGGTTCCCCACAAGAGACCCAGTACTTC,CASSLAGGSPQETQYF,TRBD2,many,TRBV7-2,TRBJ2-5
TGCGCCAGCAGCTTGAAGGGGTACGAGCAGTACTTC,CASSLKGYEQYF,-,few,TRBV5-1,TRBJ2-7
TGTGCCAGTAGTATGATGGGGGCGCGGTACGAGCAGTACTTC,CASSMMGARYEQYF,-,many,TRBV19,TRBJ2-7
TGTGCCAGCAGCTTAGGTTCAGGGGTACGGGAGACCCAGTACTTC,CASSLGSGVRETQYF,-,few,TRBV7-6,TRBJ2-5
TGCAGTGCCGCCGGGACCCTCACAGATACGCAGTATTTT,CSAAGTLTDTQYF,-,many,TRBV20-1,TRBJ2-3
TGCGCCAGCAGATTCGGCGACAGAAACACTGAAGCTTTCTTT,CASRFGDRNTEAFF,-,medium-sized,TRBV5-1,TRBJ1-1
TGCGCCAGCAGCCAACCGACAGGGATCAGAGTGAACACTGAAGCTTTCTTT,CASSQPTGIRVNTEAFF,TRBD1,few,TRBV4-1,TRBJ1-1
TGTGCCAGCAGCTTATCCAGGGGAGAAGATACGCAGTATTTT,CASSLSRGEDTQYF,-,many,TRBV7-9,TRBJ2-3
TGTGCCAGCAGCCAGGGACGGGGGGCCTACGAGCAGTACTTC,CASSQGRGAYEQYF,TRBD2,many,TRBV7-2,TRBJ2-7
TGTGCCAGCAGCTTCGGAGATACGCAGTATTTT,CASSFGDTQYF,-,medium-sized,TRBV7-9,TRBJ2-3
TGTGCCAGCAGTTTGGCGACGGGAAATTCACCCCTCCACTTT,CASSLATGNSPLHF,-,many,TRBV12-3/TRBV12-4,TRBJ1-6
TGCAGTGGGGAGGTTGCAGATACGCAGTATTTT,CSGEVADTQYF,-,few,TRBV20-1,TRBJ2-3
TGTGCCAGCAGGCCCGGGACAGGGGGTTTTGCACCCCTCCACTTT,CASRPGTGGFAPLHF,TRBD1,-,TRBV11-2,TRBJ1-6
TGTGCCAGCAGCCGGGGCCGGGACGAGCAGTACTTC,CASSRGRDEQYF,-,many,TRBV11-2,TRBJ2-7
TGTGCCAGCGGACGGGGGCCCGAAAACATTCAGTACTTC,CASGRGPENIQYF,-,many,TRBV11-2,TRBJ2-4
TGTGCCAGCAGCTATCACAGGGCTGCTTACGAGCAGTACTTC,CASSYHRAAYEQYF,-,many,TRBV11-2,TRBJ2-7
TGTGCCAGCAGTTGGGCCCACGAGGGATACGAGCAGTACTTC,CASSWAHEGYEQYF,-,few,TRBV6-1,TRBJ2-7
TGCGCCAGCCATACAGGGTCCGCAGATACGCAGTATTTT,CASHTGSADTQYF,-,many,TRBV10-2,TRBJ2-3
TGCGCCAGCAGCTTGGATGGCGGGGAGGGTGAGCAGTTCTTC,CASSLDGGEGEQFF,TRBD2,-,TRBV5-1,TRBJ2-1
TGTGCCAGCAGTCTGACCAACACCGGGGAGCTGTTTTTT,CASSLTNTGELFF,-,-,TRBV6-2/TRBV6-3,TRBJ2-2
TGTGCCAGCAGTTACCTTTTTGCACCGGGACAGAGTAATGAAAAACTGTTTTTT,CASSYLFAPGQSNEKLFF,TRBD1,many,TRBV6-5,TRBJ1-4
TGTGCCAGCAGTGAGGATGTTAGAGACACTGAAGCTTTCTTT,CASSEDVRDTEAFF,-,many,TRBV2,TRBJ1-1
TGCGCCAGCAGCTTGGTAGTGGCCCCCTACGAGCAGTACTTC,CASSLVVAPYEQYF,-,many,TRBV5-1,TRBJ2-7
TGCAGCGTTGTAGGAGGGGGCAATGAGCAGTTCTTC,CSVVGGGNEQFF,-,-,TRBV29-1,TRBJ2-1
TGTGCCAGCTCACCAGCGGGGAACTACAATGAGCAGTTCTTC,CASSPAGNYNEQFF,-,few,TRBV18,TRBJ2-1
TGTGCCAGCAGTTTCTCGTATCTACTACTAGCGGGGGGCACAGATACGCAGTATTTT,CASSFSYLLLAGGTDTQYF,TRBD2,many,TRBV28,TRBJ2-3
TGTGCCAGCAGCTCAGCGGGGGCCTCCTACAATGAGCAGTTCTTC,CASSSAGASYNEQFF,TRBD2,-,TRBV11-2,TRBJ2-1
TGTGCCAGCAGCCCCGACATCATCTCCTACGAGCAGTACTTC,CASSPDIISYEQYF,-,-,TRBV28,TRBJ2-7